The 21 T cell receptor beta chains below come from one sample, sequenced in a study of yellow fever vaccine responses in identical twins (dated by TCRdb to the late 2010s). The library relied on RT-PCR. Sequencing instrument: Illumina HiSeq 2500. TCRdb redid the processing of the public reads, applying fastp at Q25 and MiXCR, and retained in-frame beta chains. All rows with the same CDR3 protein become a single entry with the most common DNA and genes. The sample has around 2,600 distinct CDR3 sequences on record, 82% of them singletons. Jointly, the top ten make up roughly 6% of the sample. The specimen was T cells from blood (PBMCs), unsorted or a sorted subset (not recorded which), collected before or after yellow fever vaccination (not recorded which). Source of these receptors: a woman under 30 who received the yellow fever vaccine. Donor details come from another sample of the same person, matched by shared clones.

This clonotype was counted a few times. This chain joins TRBV27 and TRBJ2-1, with a possible D match to TRBD1 (5 bases). Trimming removed 6 bases at V and 5 bases at J, with 17 bases between. CDR3 size: 15 residues. Germline lookup yields CDR1 MNHEY and CDR2 SMNVEV (reference sequence). CDR3 coding DNA: TGTGCCAGCAGACCGCTTCTTGACAGAAACAATGAGCAGTTCTTC. It specifies CASRPLLDRNNEQFF.

The CDR3 DNA reads as TGTGCCAGTAGTATATTCAGCAATGAGCAGTTCTTC. The encoded protein is CASSIFSNEQFF. The chain carries TRBV19 and TRBJ2-1, with D unclear. CDR1 is LNHDA, CDR2 SQIVND, per germline (reference sequence). The length of the CDR3 is 12 residues. Trimming removed 2 bases at V and 6 bases at J, with 5 bases between.

V usage is TRBV27 and J usage is TRBJ2-7; no reliable D call. V lost 0 bases and J lost 0, with 6 bases in between. This CDR3 is built from 14 residues. The germline CDR1 and CDR2 sequences are MNHEY and SMNVEV (reference sequence). The CDR3 here is CASSLSSPSYEQYF. The DNA of the CDR3 is TGTGCCAGCAGTTTATCATCCCCCTCCTACGAGCAGTACTTC.

The chain employs TRBV11-3 and TRBJ1-2; D is possibly TRBD1 (5 bases). The CDR3 loop spans 13 amino acids. Looked up from germline, CDR1 is SGHNT and CDR2 is YENEEA. The ends were cut back, 5 bases at V and 4 bases at J, with 11 bases in the middle. Here the CDR3 DNA reads TGTGCCAGCAGCCTGACAGAATCCTATGGCTACACCTTC. Translation gives CASSLTESYGYTF.

J is TRBJ2-7 and V is TRBV7-9; D may correspond to TRBD1 or TRBD2 (6 bases each). Germline-derived CDR1 and CDR2 are SEHNR and FQNEAQ (reference sequence). CDR3 length: 12 residues. CDR3 sequence reads: CASEKGGYEQYF. The CDR3 bases are TGTGCGAGCGAAAAGGGGGGTTACGAGCAGTACTTC. Full variable domain (remainder filled in from reference TRBV7-9 and TRBJ2-7): DTGVSQNPRHKITKRGQNVTFRCDPISEHNRLYWYRQTLGQGPEFLTYFQNEAQLEKSRLLSDRFSAERPKGSFSTLEIQRTEQGDSAMYLCASEKGGYEQYFGPGTRLTVT.

This clonotype was observed a single time. V gene TRBV11-3 combines with J gene TRBJ2-7, with D perhaps being TRBD1 or TRBD2 (5 bases each). This CDR3 is built from 15 residues. CDR1 SGHNT and CDR2 YENEEA come from the germline V gene. The V end lost 1 base, the J end lost 2 bases, and 12 bases lay between the germline ends. CDR3 sequence (DNA): TGTGCCAGCAGCTTAGGCCCGGGGCCAGCCTACGAGCAGTACTTC. The encoded protein is CASSLGPGPAYEQYF.

This rearrangement joins TRBV7-6 to TRBJ2-5, with D tentatively TRBD2 (5 bases). In germline, CDR1 is SGHVS, CDR2 FNYEAQ. The CDR3 consists of 14 residues. V lost 0 bases, J lost 4 bases, and 9 bases lay in between. The DNA of the CDR3 is TGTGCCAGCAGCTTAGCGGACTCCCCAGAGACCCAGTACTTC. Residues: CASSLADSPETQYF.

The chain links TRBV7-9 to TRBJ2-1; unclear D gene. V lost 3 bases and J lost 0, with 9 bases in between. The CDR3 loop spans 15 amino acids. Germline-derived CDR1 and CDR2 are SEHNR and FQNEAQ (reference sequence). The CDR3 coding sequence is TGTGCCAGCAGCTTGCGTCCGGTCTCCTACAATGAGCAGTTCTTC. Protein: CASSLRPVSYNEQFF.

The chain employs TRBV6-2 or TRBV6-3 and TRBJ2-3, with D tentatively TRBD1 or TRBD2 (6 bases each). The V gene's germline CDR1 is MNHEY and CDR2 SVGEGT. The CDR3 spans 17 residues. The V gene lost 4 bases and the J gene lost 2 bases, with 19 bases spanning the gap. As DNA, the CDR3 is TGTGCCAGCAGTTGGGGGACGGGGGACACGCTCACAGATACGCAGTATTTT. Encoded protein: CASSWGTGDTLTDTQYF.

This clonotype was counted a few times. CDR3 region: CASSLNPRSEAFF. DNA for the CDR3: TGTGCCAGCAGCTTAAACCCCCGGTCTGAAGCTTTCTTT. This chain uses TRBV7-3 with TRBJ1-1; D ambiguous. The CDR3 length is 13 residues. Germline CDR1 and CDR2: SGHTA and FQGTGA. Trimming cost V 1 base and J 6 bases, with 9 bases left between them.

V is TRBV20-1 and J is TRBJ2-7; TRBD2 agrees at 13 bases. Germline V lookup: CDR1 DFQATT, CDR2 SNEGSKA (reference sequence). V lost 5 bases to trimming and J lost 4 bases; unmatched junction nucleotides: 8. The CDR3 consists of 15 residues. Here the CDR3 DNA reads TGCAGTGCTGAAGGACTAGCGGGGGCCGGTTACGAGCAGTACTTC. It codes for CSAEGLAGAGYEQYF.

The rearrangement links TRBV19 to TRBJ1-5; no reliable D call. V was trimmed by 0 bases and J by 2 bases, leaving 14 bases between them. Germline V gene data show CDR1 as LNHDA and CDR2 as SQIVND (reference sequence). CDR3 length equals 17 residues. The CDR3 loop reads CASSIDSFQAGNQPQHF. The CDR3 region has the DNA TGTGCCAGTAGTATAGATAGTTTCCAGGCGGGCAATCAGCCCCAGCATTTT.

This clonotype has more than one count but fewer than ten. V is TRBV23-1 and J is TRBJ1-5; D is unclear. TRBV23-1 is flagged as an ORF with uncertain function. The CDR3 runs 13 residues. V was cut by 2 bases and J by 4 bases, with 6 bases left in between. The CDR3 is CASSQGTNQPQHF. The CDR3 DNA is TGCGCCAGCAGTCAAGGAACAAATCAGCCCCAGCATTTT.

The J gene is TRBJ2-1, the V gene TRBV29-1, with D perhaps TRBD2 (5 bases). Trimming took off 0 bases at V and 3 bases at J, with 12 bases between the two ends. Germline CDR1 SQVTM, CDR2 ANQGSEA. CDR3 length equals 15 residues. The chain's CDR3 is CSVEDQERIYNEQFF. CDR3 coding DNA: TGCAGCGTTGAAGATCAAGAGCGGATCTACAATGAGCAGTTCTTC.

V is TRBV23-1 and J is TRBJ1-1; D is unresolved. TRBV23-1 falls under the ORF class, with uncertain function. This CDR3 is built from 16 residues. The V and J ends lost 0 bases and 4 bases respectively, with 15 bases between them. The CDR3 DNA is TGCGCCAGCAGTCAATCCGCCGGGAAGGAGGGCACTGAAGCTTTCTTT. It is translated as CASSQSAGKEGTEAFF.

The J gene is TRBJ2-3, the V gene TRBV6-2 or TRBV6-3; TRBD1 might be the D (5 bases). The CDR3 is 16 amino acids. Trimming removed 0 bases at V and 3 bases at J, with 13 bases between. Germline lookup yields CDR1 MNHEY and CDR2 SVGEGT. The CDR3 DNA is TGTGCCAGCAGTTACTCGAAGGCAGGGCCAACAGATACGCAGTATTTT. This gives the protein CASSYSKAGPTDTQYF.

The chain is built from TRBV5-1 and TRBJ2-1, with D possibly being TRBD1 (7 bases). CDR3 length equals 15 residues. Germline CDR1 reads SGHRS; CDR2 reads YFSETQ. Trimming removed 4 bases at V and 8 bases at J, with 19 bases between. CDR3 loop: CASSLEGAGGDEQFF. CDR3 sequence (DNA): TGCGCCAGCAGCCTGGAGGGGGCAGGGGGAGATGAGCAGTTCTTC.

The rearrangement links TRBV2 to TRBJ1-2; TRBD1 is a possible D gene (6 bases). This CDR3 spans 14 amino acids. Germline lookup yields CDR1 SNHLY and CDR2 FYNNEI. Trimming took 4 bases from V and 0 from J, leaving 9 bases between them. CDR3 sequence reads: CASSVGAANYGYTF. Written as DNA, the CDR3 is TGTGCCAGCAGTGTGGGGGCGGCTAACTATGGCTACACCTTC.

On this clonotype itself: One end of the junction is discordant with germline, which a read error may explain. V usage is TRBV12-3 or TRBV12-4 and J usage is TRBJ1-5; 8 bases agree with TRBD1. The CDR3 totals 14 residues. The CDR3 here is CASRLRGRNQLQHF. The CDR3 coding sequence is TGTGCCAGCAGGCTCAGGGGGCGCAATCAGCTCCAGCATTTT.

This clonotype has just a few counts. This chain connects TRBV6-1 to TRBJ2-7; D might be TRBD1 (6 bases). CDR1 and CDR2 from the germline V gene are MNHNS and SASEGT. The CDR3 contains 14 residues. V was pared by 11 bases and J by 1 base, with 18 bases between. The CDR3 region is CAASSGTKSYEQYF. The CDR3 region has the DNA TGTGCCGCATCCTCCGGGACAAAGTCCTACGAGCAGTACTTC.

The V and J genes are TRBV4-2 and TRBJ2-7; D not certain. Trimming shortened V by 0 bases and J by 5 bases, and 8 bases separated the two germline ends. Germline V gene lookup returns CDR1 LGHNA and CDR2 YNFKEQ. The CDR3 totals 13 residues. The CDR3 reads CASSQDPRNEQYF. CDR3 bases: TGTGCCAGCAGCCAAGATCCCAGGAACGAGCAGTACTTC.